Listed below are T cell receptor beta chains from one sample, sequenced in a study of human thymus T cells. Some clones are missing from TCRdb's copy, which holds only in-frame ones; the method was immunoSEQ multiplex PCR. The sample records about 78,000 clones, 90% to 97% being singletons. The sample taken for sequencing was thymus tissue. These receptors were collected from a boy under two years old with a congenital heart defect but otherwise immunologically healthy. CDR3s include the opening cysteine and the closing phenylalanine or tryptophan. Fields, in order: D gene, J gene, clone size, V gene, CDR3 protein, CDR3 DNA. The D gene is left open where the match is weak. Clone size is not always given. Where it is, it says once, few, many or a class for expanded clones.

D gene: .
J gene: TRBJ2-7
clone size: .
V gene: TRBV7-8
CDR3 protein: CASSLRRIRTARTYEQYF
CDR3 DNA: TGTGCCAGCAGCCTAAGGAGAATCCGGACAGCTAGAACCTACGAGCAGTACTTC

D gene: TRBD1
J gene: TRBJ2-1
clone size: .
V gene: TRBV11-2
CDR3 protein: CASSLEGRDRGAHEQFF
CDR3 DNA: TGTGCCAGCAGCTTAGAGGGACGAGACAGGGGAGCGCATGAGCAGTTCTTC

D gene: TRBD2
J gene: TRBJ2-7
clone size: .
V gene: TRBV6-5
CDR3 protein: CASKPSGGGYVEQYF
CDR3 DNA: TGTGCCAGCAAACCTAGCGGGGGGGGTTATGTGGAGCAGTACTTC

D gene: TRBD1
J gene: TRBJ2-2
clone size: .
V gene: TRBV7-2
CDR3 protein: CASSCDRVGDGELFF
CDR3 DNA: TGTGCCAGCAGCTGTGACAGGGTTGGGGACGGGGAGCTGTTTTTT

D gene: TRBD1
J gene: TRBJ2-7
clone size: .
V gene: TRBV5-5
CDR3 protein: CASSTGTGGFEQYF
CDR3 DNA: TGTGCCAGCAGCACCGGGACAGGGGGCTTCGAGCAGTACTTC

D gene: .
J gene: TRBJ2-1
clone size: .
V gene: TRBV27
CDR3 protein: CASSPPIRPLIDNEQFF
CDR3 DNA: TGTGCCAGCAGTCCCCCCATTAGACCCCTAATCGACAATGAGCAGTTCTTC

D gene: TRBD2
J gene: TRBJ2-7
clone size: once
V gene: TRBV29-1
CDR3 protein: CSVALREEYPGSYEQYF
CDR3 DNA: TGCAGCGTTGCGTTGCGGGAGGAGTACCCGGGGTCCTACGAGCAGTACTTC

D gene: .
J gene: TRBJ2-5
clone size: .
V gene: TRBV5-8
CDR3 protein: CASSSGHIGETQYF
CDR3 DNA: TGTGCCAGCAGCTCTGGACACATTGGGGAGACCCAGTACTTC

D gene: .
J gene: TRBJ1-1
clone size: .
V gene: TRBV4-1
CDR3 protein: CASRAHLTEAFF
CDR3 DNA: TGCGCCAGCAGGGCCCATCTCACTGAAGCTTTCTTT

D gene: TRBD2
J gene: TRBJ2-7
clone size: .
V gene: TRBV9
CDR3 protein: CASSPRPGVAGAEQYF
CDR3 DNA: TGTGCCAGCAGCCCCCGTCCCGGGGTAGCGGGGGCTGAGCAGTACTTC

D gene: TRBD1
J gene: TRBJ1-2
clone size: once
V gene: TRBV2
CDR3 protein: CASSEALLRGQGKEGYTF
CDR3 DNA: TGTGCCAGCAGTGAAGCCTTACTTCGGGGACAGGGAAAAGAAGGCTACACCTTC

D gene: .
J gene: TRBJ1-1
clone size: .
V gene: TRBV7-2
CDR3 protein: CASSLVPGRLNTEAFF
CDR3 DNA: TGTGCCAGCAGCTTAGTTCCGGGAAGATTGAACACTGAAGCTTTCTTT

D gene: .
J gene: TRBJ1-3
clone size: once
V gene: TRBV11-2
CDR3 protein: CASSLDSRQRGSGNTIYF
CDR3 DNA: TGTGCCAGCAGCTTAGATAGTCGTCAGAGGGGCTCTGGAAACACCATATATTTT

D gene: .
J gene: TRBJ2-2
clone size: .
V gene: TRBV13
CDR3 protein: CASSLGLANTGELFF
CDR3 DNA: TGTGCCAGCAGCTTAGGCCTTGCGAACACCGGGGAGCTGTTTTTT

D gene: TRBD1
J gene: TRBJ2-1
clone size: .
V gene: TRBV19
CDR3 protein: CASSIDRGFHSYNEQFF
CDR3 DNA: TGTGCCAGTAGTATCGACAGGGGATTCCACTCCTACAATGAGCAGTTCTTC

D gene: .
J gene: TRBJ2-7
clone size: .
V gene: TRBV4-1
CDR3 protein: CASSQDSDSLSYEQYF
CDR3 DNA: TGCGCCAGCAGCCAAGATTCGGACAGCCTTTCCTACGAGCAGTACTTC

D gene: .
J gene: TRBJ2-2
clone size: .
V gene: TRBV5-1
CDR3 protein: CASSLAYRTTLNTGELFF
CDR3 DNA: TGCGCCAGCAGCTTGGCGTATCGGACTACCCTTAACACCGGGGAGCTGTTTTTT

D gene: .
J gene: TRBJ1-4
clone size: .
V gene: TRBV29-1
CDR3 protein: CSVEGGVGEKLFF
CDR3 DNA: TGCAGCGTTGAAGGGGGCGTCGGTGAAAAACTGTTTTTT

D gene: TRBD2
J gene: TRBJ2-1
clone size: .
V gene: TRBV4-3
CDR3 protein: CASSQDPPILAGGPYSYNEQFF
CDR3 DNA: TGCGCCAGCAGCCAAGATCCACCGATACTAGCGGGGGGCCCTTATTCCTACAATGAGCAGTTCTTC

D gene: .
J gene: TRBJ1-5
clone size: .
V gene: TRBV7-9
CDR3 protein: CASSYGVNQPQHF
CDR3 DNA: TGTGCCAGCAGCTATGGGGTTAATCAGCCCCAGCATTTT

D gene: .
J gene: TRBJ1-3
clone size: .
V gene: TRBV5-3
CDR3 protein: CARRLTLNPKPRDPHSGNTIYF
CDR3 DNA: TGTGCCAGAAGGCTGACTCTTAACCCGAAACCCCGGGACCCCCACTCTGGAAACACCATATATTTT

D gene: TRBD1
J gene: TRBJ1-1
clone size: once
V gene: TRBV7-9
CDR3 protein: CASSLSTGVNCAEAFF
CDR3 DNA: TGTGCCAGCAGCCTCTCGACAGGGGTAAATTGTGCTGAAGCTTTCTTT

D gene: TRBD1
J gene: TRBJ2-1
clone size: .
V gene: TRBV6-4
CDR3 protein: CASSLQGFGEQFF
CDR3 DNA: TGTGCCAGCAGCCTACAGGGGTTCGGTGAGCAGTTCTTC

D gene: TRBD1
J gene: TRBJ2-5
clone size: .
V gene: TRBV27
CDR3 protein: CASSSRDRGETQYF
CDR3 DNA: TGTGCCAGCAGTTCCCGGGACAGGGGAGAGACCCAGTACTTC

D gene: TRBD2
J gene: TRBJ2-7
clone size: .
V gene: TRBV6-5
CDR3 protein: CVSSYLGLELGEQYF
CDR3 DNA: TGTGTCAGCAGTTACTTGGGACTAGAATTAGGCGAGCAGTACTTC

D gene: .
J gene: TRBJ2-1
clone size: .
V gene: TRBV5-1
CDR3 protein: CASSFNDEQFF
CDR3 DNA: TGCGCCAGCAGCTTTAACGATGAGCAGTTCTTC

D gene: .
J gene: TRBJ2-4
clone size: .
V gene: TRBV5-6
CDR3 protein: CASSDSPGLGAKNIQYF
CDR3 DNA: TGTGCCAGCAGCGATTCCCCTGGGTTAGGGGCCAAAAACATTCAGTACTTC

D gene: TRBD1
J gene: TRBJ2-2
clone size: .
V gene: TRBV5-4
CDR3 protein: CASSLERQGSVLSAGELFF
CDR3 DNA: TGTGCCAGCAGCTTGGAAAGACAGGGGTCTGTTCTAAGCGCCGGGGAGCTGTTTTTT

D gene: .
J gene: TRBJ2-1
clone size: .
V gene: TRBV11-3
CDR3 protein: CASSLEGGSQNSYNEQFF
CDR3 DNA: TGTGCCAGCAGCTTAGAAGGTGGCTCGCAAAACTCCTACAATGAGCAGTTCTTC

D gene: .
J gene: TRBJ2-2
clone size: once
V gene: TRBV7-9
CDR3 protein: CASSLPGELFF
CDR3 DNA: TGTGCCAGCAGCTTACCCGGGGAGCTGTTTTTT

D gene: TRBD2
J gene: TRBJ2-7
clone size: .
V gene: TRBV27
CDR3 protein: CASSFRGGPYEQYF
CDR3 DNA: TGTGCCAGCAGTTTCCGGGGGGGGCCCTACGAGCAGTACTTC

D gene: .
J gene: TRBJ2-7
clone size: .
V gene: TRBV4-3
CDR3 protein: CASSQDYRSDYEQYF
CDR3 DNA: TGCGCCAGCAGCCAAGATTATAGGTCGGACTACGAGCAGTACTTC

D gene: .
J gene: TRBJ1-1
clone size: .
V gene: TRBV30
CDR3 protein: CAWGPNTEAFF
CDR3 DNA: TGTGCCTGGGGACCGAACACTGAAGCTTTCTTT

D gene: TRBD2
J gene: TRBJ2-1
clone size: once
V gene: TRBV5-8
CDR3 protein: CASPLGGSSSSSYNEQFF
CDR3 DNA: TGTGCCAGCCCCTTGGGCGGGAGCTCTTCGAGCTCCTACAATGAGCAGTTCTTC

D gene: TRBD2
J gene: TRBJ2-5
clone size: .
V gene: TRBV11-3
CDR3 protein: CASSPPTRREDQETQYF
CDR3 DNA: TGTGCCAGCAGCCCACCTACTAGGCGGGAGGACCAAGAGACCCAGTACTTC

D gene: .
J gene: TRBJ2-6
clone size: .
V gene: TRBV27
CDR3 protein: CASSFRARAGANVLTF
CDR3 DNA: TGTGCCAGCAGTTTTCGAGCGAGAGCTGGGGCCAACGTCCTGACTTTC

D gene: .
J gene: TRBJ2-3
clone size: .
V gene: TRBV6-6
CDR3 protein: CASSRGRGTSTDTQYF
CDR3 DNA: TGTGCCAGCAGCCGGGGCAGGGGGACTAGCACAGATACGCAGTATTTT

D gene: .
J gene: TRBJ1-2
clone size: .
V gene: TRBV19
CDR3 protein: CASSIDTRALRGYTF
CDR3 DNA: TGTGCCAGTAGTATAGATACAAGGGCATTACGAGGCTACACCTTC

D gene: TRBD1
J gene: TRBJ2-6
clone size: .
V gene: TRBV7-3
CDR3 protein: CASSPTPGQVRANVLTF
CDR3 DNA: TGTGCCAGCAGCCCAACACCCGGACAGGTCCGAGCCAACGTCCTGACTTTC

D gene: .
J gene: TRBJ1-1
clone size: .
V gene: TRBV4-2
CDR3 protein: CASSQGPVTEAFF
CDR3 DNA: TGTGCCAGCAGCCAAGGCCCTGTCACTGAAGCTTTCTTT

D gene: .
J gene: TRBJ2-4
clone size: .
V gene: TRBV7-2
CDR3 protein: CASSPEPGAKNIQYF
CDR3 DNA: TGTGCCAGCAGCCCCGAGCCGGGAGCCAAAAACATTCAGTACTTC

D gene: .
J gene: TRBJ2-3
clone size: once
V gene: TRBV29-1
CDR3 protein: CSVEGRRRTDTQYF
CDR3 DNA: TGCAGCGTTGAGGGCAGGCGTCGCACAGATACGCAGTATTTT